This TCR beta chain was captured in a study of PD-1 blockade in mismatch repair-deficient tumors. This clone has more than one count but fewer than ten. The antigen remains undetermined. The germline V gene has CDR1 GTSNPN and CDR2 SVGIG (reference sequence). The V gene lost 2 bases and the J gene lost 6 bases, with 11 bases spanning the gap. This CDR3 region has 13 residues. Study results and caveats: After pembrolizumab, tumor-resident clones rose rapidly, then generally contracted before radiologic responses.

Time point meaning: roughly ten-day in vitro stimulation with candidate neoantigen peptide 5. The TCR-sequenced patients were a few responders to pembrolizumab. TCRdb's table, derived via immunoSEQ multiplex PCR, lists solely in-frame clones and lacks some. This table holds some 16,000 clones, 84% found once. The receptor comes from an adult with mismatch repair-deficient cancer. The V gene is TRBV30, the J gene TRBJ1-5; D perhaps matches TRBD1 (5 bases). Sequenced material: cells cultured in vitro, taken from a patient treated with pembrolizumab. The CDR3 DNA reads as TGTGCCTGGAGTTCGGGGGAGGGTCAGCCCCAGCATTTT. It codes for CAWSSGEGQPQHF.